The 12 T cell receptor beta chains presented below share a single source sample, sequenced in a study of T-cell reconstitution after alpha-beta-depleted transplantation in children. Preparation of the TCRbeta library used unique molecular identifiers. TCRdb recomputed calls from the PCR reads with MiXCR, one row per CDR3 protein. The sample contains around 500,000 distinct CDR3 sequences, around 12% of which appear only once. The sequences come from PBMCs from the stem cell graft donor, collected from the stem cell graft. The receptors come from a human donor who donated a stem cell graft to a child with combined immunodeficiency.

V and J are TRBV7-2 and TRBJ1-3; perhaps TRBD1 as D (5 bases). CDR1 and CDR2 from the germline V gene are SGHTA and FQGNSA. The CDR3 sequence is 17 residues long. V lost 5 bases and J 0 bases, leaving 17 bases between the germline ends. CDR3 sequence reads: CASSGWLGGASGNTIYF. As DNA, the CDR3 is TGTGCCAGCAGCGGATGGCTTGGGGGAGCCTCTGGAAACACCATATATTTT.

As to this clonotype: Lacking the conserved final phenylalanine or tryptophan, this CDR3 likely reflects a read error. This CDR3 is CASSPQGLEQFY. CDR3 in DNA: TGTGCCAGCAGTCCCCAGGGGCTCGAGCAGTTCTAC. The rearrangement joins TRBV27 to TRBJ2-1, with a tentative D call TRBD1 (6 bases). This CDR3 has 12 amino acids. Trimming cost V 5 bases and J 10 bases, with 12 bases left between them. Germline lookup yields CDR1 MNHEY and CDR2 SMNVEV (reference sequence).

This clonotype was observed many times. The V call is TRBV4-3, the J call TRBJ2-7; no reliable D call. The V and J ends lost 0 bases and 6 bases respectively, with 9 bases between them. CDR3 length: 13 amino acids. Germline values: CDR1 LGHNA, CDR2 YSLEER. CDR3 sequence reads: CASSQDQAREQYF. In nucleotides, the CDR3 is TGCGCCAGCAGCCAAGATCAGGCTCGCGAGCAGTACTTC.

There are many counts of this clonotype. The chain has TRBV7-2 and TRBJ2-7, with 7 bases that match TRBD2. The CDR3 loop spans 15 amino acids. CDR1 SGHTA and CDR2 FQGNSA come from the germline V gene. V lost 4 bases, J lost 3 bases, and 9 bases stayed unmatched. The CDR3 spells CASSSSAGSLYEQYF. The CDR3 nucleotides are TGTGCCAGCAGCTCCTCAGCGGGGTCTCTCTACGAGCAGTACTTC.

Only a few counts were recorded for this clonotype. The chain carries TRBV25-1 and TRBJ1-5, with TRBD1 as a possible D gene (6 bases). CDR3 length equals 14 residues. Germline V gene lookup returns CDR1 MGHDK and CDR2 SYGVNS. Trimming removed 3 bases from V and 6 bases from J, with 12 bases in between. CDR3 protein: CASSEHRVFQPQHF. In DNA, the CDR3 is TGTGCCAGCAGTGAGCACAGGGTTTTTCAGCCCCAGCATTTT.

This clonotype has a handful of counts. The chain carries TRBV12-3 or TRBV12-4 and TRBJ2-1; the match to TRBD2 covers 14 bases. The CDR3 runs to 18 residues. V trimming: 5 bases; J trimming: 4 bases; junction bases outside the gene matches: 10. This CDR3 reads CASSRPGLAGVGYNEQFF. The DNA for the CDR3 is TGTGCCAGCAGTCGGCCGGGACTAGCGGGGGTCGGGTACAATGAGCAGTTCTTC.

This clonotype was seen a few times. The chain is built from TRBV7-9 and TRBJ2-7; 7 positions agree with TRBD2. This CDR3 spans 13 amino acids. The V segment lost 5 bases and the J segment 6 bases; nucleotides outside the gene matches: 7. Per germline, CDR1 SEHNR and CDR2 FQNEAQ (reference sequence). CDR3 in DNA: TGTGCCAGCAGCCTCGAGGGAGGGGCCGAGCAGTACTTC. Translating it yields CASSLEGGAEQYF.

This rearrangement joins TRBV29-1 to TRBJ1-4; 8 bases are a match to TRBD1. Trimming at V came to 7 bases and at J to 6 bases, leaving 7 bases not matched to a gene. Germline CDR1 reads SQVTM; CDR2 reads ANQGSEA. The CDR3 is made up of 13 amino acids. CDR3 region: CSALQGGDEKLFF. The CDR3 region has the DNA TGCAGCGCCCTACAGGGGGGAGATGAAAAACTGTTTTTT.

This clonotype was observed at least ten times. V usage is TRBV6-5 and J usage is TRBJ2-2; D call uncertain. CDR1 and CDR2 (germline): MNHEY, SVGAGI. This CDR3 region has 14 residues. The V end lost 4 bases, the J end lost 5 bases, and 11 bases lay between the germline ends. This CDR3 reads CASSSPEQTGELFF. DNA for the CDR3: TGTGCCAGCAGTTCCCCCGAGCAGACCGGGGAGCTGTTTTTT.

Many counts were recorded for this clonotype. The chain employs TRBV5-5 and TRBJ2-3, with D possibly being TRBD2 (5 bases). Trimming stripped 4 bases from V and 2 bases from J, with 11 bases between. Germline V gene data show CDR1 as SGHKS and CDR2 as YYEKEE (reference sequence). The CDR3 spans 14 residues. The CDR3 loop reads CASSQEENTDTQYF. The CDR3 DNA reads as TGTGCCAGCAGCCAGGAGGAAAACACAGATACGCAGTATTTT.

The rearrangement joins TRBV9 to TRBJ2-7; perhaps D is TRBD1 or TRBD2 (5 bases each). Trimming stripped 3 bases from V and 2 bases from J, with 15 bases between. CDR1 is SGDLS and CDR2 is YYNGEE in the germline V gene. This CDR3 is built from 15 residues. The CDR3 coding sequence is TGTGCCAGCAGCGGGGCCGGGACCCTGGCCTACGAGCAGTACTTC. Residues: CASSGAGTLAYEQYF.

The sample holds many counts of this clonotype. The chain carries TRBV7-2 and TRBJ2-7; D is possibly TRBD1 (5 bases). V lost 1 base to trimming and J lost 5 bases, with 12 bases between them. The germline V gene has CDR1 SGHTA and CDR2 FQGNSA. The CDR3 has 14 amino acids. The CDR3 sequence: CASSLVDIEHEQYF. The CDR3 nucleotides read TGTGCCAGCAGCTTAGTGGACATTGAACACGAGCAGTACTTC.